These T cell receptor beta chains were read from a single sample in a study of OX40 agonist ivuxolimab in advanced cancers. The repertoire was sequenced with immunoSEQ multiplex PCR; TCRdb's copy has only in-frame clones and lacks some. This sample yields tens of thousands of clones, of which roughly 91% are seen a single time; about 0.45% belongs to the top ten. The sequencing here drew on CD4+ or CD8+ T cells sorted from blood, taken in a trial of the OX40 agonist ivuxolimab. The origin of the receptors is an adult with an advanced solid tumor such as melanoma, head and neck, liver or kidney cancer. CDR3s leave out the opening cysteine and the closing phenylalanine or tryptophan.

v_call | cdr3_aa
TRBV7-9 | ASSSGGRGNGYT
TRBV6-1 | ASSRGQGGNTEAF
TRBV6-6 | ASSQQTYEQY
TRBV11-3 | ASSLGSSGQETQY
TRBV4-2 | ASSQDHGSQFAGSDSPLH
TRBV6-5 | ASSYSGQTNQPQH
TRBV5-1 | ASSDQVSTDTQY
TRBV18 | ASSPRIGTGGTDTQY
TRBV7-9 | ASSDSPHNTEAF
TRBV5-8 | ASSSGVVTVNNQPQH
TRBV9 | ASSVVIGDTQY
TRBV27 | ASSLYGGRPGANVLT
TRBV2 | ASSSEEGAFTEAF
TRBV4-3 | ASSVSPGHTNTGELF
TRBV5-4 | ASSLEQGSEAF
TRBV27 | ASSKEQGGYQETQY
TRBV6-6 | ASSPTRGRIYEQY
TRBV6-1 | ASMGLTYEQY
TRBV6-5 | ASSSGLLNTGELF
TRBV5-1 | ASSLGLSETQY
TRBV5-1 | ASSLQGASTEAF
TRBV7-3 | ASSQPPGEAF
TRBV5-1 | ASRTGTGNYGYT
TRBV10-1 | ASSESNRGANTGELF
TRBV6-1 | AARGEGQNYGYT